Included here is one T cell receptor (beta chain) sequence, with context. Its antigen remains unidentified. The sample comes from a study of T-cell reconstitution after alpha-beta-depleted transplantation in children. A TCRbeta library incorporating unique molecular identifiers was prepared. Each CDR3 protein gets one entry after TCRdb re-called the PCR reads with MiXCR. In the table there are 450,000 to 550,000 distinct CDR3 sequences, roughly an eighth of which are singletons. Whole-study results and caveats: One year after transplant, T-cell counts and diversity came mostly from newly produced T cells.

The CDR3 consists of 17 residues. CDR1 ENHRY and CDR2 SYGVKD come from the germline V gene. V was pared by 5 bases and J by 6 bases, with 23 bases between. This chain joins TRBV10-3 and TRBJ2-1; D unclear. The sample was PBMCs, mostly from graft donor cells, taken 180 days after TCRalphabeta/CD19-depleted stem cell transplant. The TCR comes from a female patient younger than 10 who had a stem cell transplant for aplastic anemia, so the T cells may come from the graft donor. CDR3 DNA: TGTGCCATCAGTCTGGGCCCGACATCGACTCCCCCCAATGAGCAGTTCTTC. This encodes CAISLGPTSTPPNEQFF.